Below, 10 T cell receptor beta chains from the same sample are listed, as sequenced in a study of shared clonotypes between healthy human individuals. Profiled with immunoSEQ multiplex PCR; TCRdb holds only in-frame clones, not every one. Of roughly 1.4 million clones in the sample, 97% to 99% were seen once. Sequencing input: naive CD4+ T cells sorted from blood. Subset in this sample: CD45RA+ positively selected. These receptors came from a man younger than 45 in good health.

The chain combines TRBV21-1 with TRBJ2-7; whether TRBD1, the table's D call, matches the DNA was not checked. TRBV21-1 corresponds to a pseudogene. The CDR3 has 18 residues. CDR3 nucleotide sequence: TGTGCCAGCAGCAACGGGAGGGGACAGGGATGTTACGGCTACGAGCAGTACTTC. It yields the protein CASSNGRGQGCYGYEQYF.

This rearrangement joins TRBV5-1 to TRBJ1-1; weak D call: TRBD1 (6 bases). The CDR3 is 15 amino acids. V lost 4 bases, J lost 4 bases, and 17 bases lay in between. Germline assignment: CDR1 SGHRS and CDR2 YFSETQ. In DNA, the CDR3 is TGCGCCAGCAGCGTCCTATCAGGGGCGGCCACTGAAGCTTTCTTT. This codes for CASSVLSGAATEAFF.

The chain has TRBV19 and TRBJ2-1; 9 bases agree with TRBD1. This CDR3 comprises 14 residues. Germline V CDR1 and CDR2: LNHDA, SQIVND (reference sequence). Germline trimming cut 4 bases from V and 9 bases from J; bases unmatched to any gene: 7. The CDR3 DNA reads TGTGCCAGTAGTACCCGGACAGGGGTCGGTGAGCAGTTCTTC. As protein: CASSTRTGVGEQFF.

The chain has TRBV7-9 and TRBJ1-1; the D is unclear. CDR1 is SEHNR and CDR2 is FQNEAQ in the germline V gene (reference sequence). This CDR3 has 13 amino acids. Trimming took 5 bases from V and 2 from J, leaving 9 bases between them. The CDR3 loop is CASSQQVNTEAFF. CDR3 DNA: TGTGCCAGCAGCCAGCAAGTAAACACTGAAGCTTTCTTT.

The rearrangement links TRBV28 to TRBJ2-1; the D is unclear. This CDR3 spans 15 amino acids. Germline V gives CDR1 MDHEN, CDR2 SYDVKM. V was trimmed by 1 base and J by 0 bases, leaving 7 bases between them. CDR3: CASSLSILSYNEQFF. The CDR3 DNA follows: TGTGCCAGCAGTTTATCGATACTCTCCTACAATGAGCAGTTCTTC.

V gene TRBV5-6 combines with J gene TRBJ1-3; no firm D call. CDR3 length equals 13 residues. Trimming took off 2 bases at V and 0 bases at J, with 3 bases between the two ends. Germline V gene lookup returns CDR1 SGHDT and CDR2 YYEEEE. DNA for the CDR3: TGTGCCAGCAGCTTCTTCTCTGGAAACACCATATATTTT. This sequence encodes CASSFFSGNTIYF.

The rearrangement uses TRBV18 and TRBJ2-2, with TRBD1 identical over 9 bases. The CDR3 has 18 amino acids. Germline CDR1 is KGHSH and CDR2 is LQKENI. J was trimmed by 5 bases and V by 3 bases; bases with no gene match: 13. This CDR3 is CASSPGQGGWAETGELFF. CDR3 nucleotide sequence: TGTGCCAGCTCACCGGGACAGGGAGGATGGGCTGAGACCGGGGAGCTGTTTTTT.

V and J are TRBV30 and TRBJ2-7, with 8 bases identical to TRBD2. Unmatched junction bases numbered 2, after V lost 7 bases and J lost 3 bases. Germline V lookup: CDR1 GTSNPN, CDR2 SVGIG (reference sequence). The CDR3 has 11 residues. The CDR3 loop is CASGLVYEQYF. CDR3 nucleotide sequence: TGTGCCTCGGGACTAGTCTACGAGCAGTACTTC.

The chain joins TRBV2 to TRBJ2-3, with D hard to call. V lost 4 bases and J 0 bases, leaving 14 bases between the germline ends. Germline V gene sequence: CDR1 SNHLY, CDR2 FYNNEI. CDR3 length: 16 residues. CDR3 DNA sequence: TGTGCCAGCAGTGGTGCGCTGAGAGGAAGCACAGATACGCAGTATTTT. This codes for CASSGALRGSTDTQYF.

The chain is built from TRBV15 and TRBJ2-7; tentatively, D is TRBD1 or TRBD2 (5 bases each). The CDR3 loop spans 16 amino acids. The V end was cut by 5 bases, the J end by 2 bases, with 19 bases between. The germline CDR1 and CDR2 sequences are LNHNV and YYDKDF (reference sequence). CDR3 sequence: CATSLLFGAIPYEQYF. The CDR3 nucleotides are TGTGCCACCAGCCTGTTATTCGGGGCGATCCCCTACGAGCAGTACTTC.